One and the same sample provided the 16 T cell receptor beta chains below, sequenced in a study of blood T cells in healthy people across ages. A J-beta primer mix and a sample-barcoded 5' primer were used in a second PCR of roughly 6 to 12 cycles. TCRdb re-derived calls from the 5' RACE reads in MiXCR, one entry per CDR3 protein. Seen here are about 680,000 distinct CDR3 sequences, more than 40% observed once, and the top ten hold about 32%. Input material: blood. The receptor source for this set is an older woman in good health.

This sequence joins TRBV3-1 and TRBJ2-2; weak D call: TRBD2 (6 bases). Looked up from germline, CDR1 is LGHDT and CDR2 is YNNKEL (reference sequence). There are 16 residues in the CDR3. Trimming cost V 4 bases and J 1 base, with 13 bases left between them. CDR3 in amino acids: CASSPPGRWNTGELFF. The CDR3 DNA reads as TGTGCCAGCAGCCCCCCCGGGAGATGGAACACCGGGGAGCTGTTTTTT.

V is TRBV29-1 and J is TRBJ2-3; perhaps TRBD1 as D (5 bases). Germline V lookup: CDR1 SQVTM, CDR2 ANQGSEA. The length of the CDR3 is 14 residues. Deletions cut 3 bases from V and 1 base from J, with 11 bases between. This CDR3 is CSVDWQGGTDTQYF. The CDR3 DNA reads TGCAGCGTTGATTGGCAGGGCGGCACAGATACGCAGTATTTT.

The gene calls are TRBV15 and TRBJ2-5; D unclear. The CDR3 spans 13 residues. V dropped 4 bases and J dropped 5 bases, with 11 bases sitting between them. Germline loops: CDR1 LNHNV, CDR2 YYDKDF (reference sequence). The CDR3 protein is CATSKVIGETQYF. CDR3 sequence (DNA): TGTGCCACCAGCAAGGTTATCGGGGAGACCCAGTACTTC.

The CDR3 loop is CASRAGAGNGGEQYF. CDR3 in DNA: TGTGCCAGTCGAGCGGGGGCAGGTAACGGTGGCGAGCAGTACTTC. V gene TRBV12-3 or TRBV12-4 combines with J gene TRBJ2-5; 8 nucleotides align to TRBD2. The assigned J gene may be wrong: the sequence end matches TRBJ2-7 better. This CDR3 comprises 15 residues.

This chain connects TRBV6-2 or TRBV6-3 to TRBJ2-5, with D possibly being TRBD2 (5 bases). The J call may not be correct, given that the DNA end is closer to TRBJ2-7. CDR1 and CDR2 from the germline V gene are MNHEY and SVGEGT. The CDR3 has 14 amino acids. CDR3 DNA: TGTGCCAGCAGTAAGGAGAGACGGGGCTACGAGCAGTACTTC. Translated, it gives CASSKERRGYEQYF.

The genes are TRBV7-8 and TRBJ2-7; the match to TRBD1 covers 8 bases. The V gene's germline CDR1 is SGHVS and CDR2 FQNEAQ. The CDR3 loop spans 16 amino acids. J was trimmed by 4 bases and V by 4 bases; bases with no gene match: 12. CDR3 amino acids: CASSSKRTGRLYEQYF. Here the CDR3 DNA reads TGTGCCAGCAGCTCCAAACGGACAGGGAGGCTTTACGAGCAGTACTTC.

This rearrangement joins TRBV5-1 to TRBJ2-1; TRBD2 matches at 8 bases. V lost 4 bases and J lost 0; bases outside the gene matches: 3. This CDR3 is 15 amino acids long. Germline assignment: CDR1 SGHRS and CDR2 YFSETQ. This chain's CDR3 is CASSIAGSSYNEQFF. For the CDR3, the DNA is TGCGCCAGCAGCATAGCGGGGAGCTCCTACAATGAGCAGTTCTTC.

The rearrangement joins TRBV7-2 to TRBJ1-2; 10 bases are a match to TRBD1. The CDR3 contains 15 residues. Germline CDR1 SGHTA, CDR2 FQGNSA. Losses at the gene ends were 0 bases for V and 8 bases for J; bases not matched to a gene: 6. The CDR3: CASSLALGTGVGYTF. CDR3 bases: TGTGCCAGCAGCTTAGCCCTCGGGACAGGGGTAGGCTACACCTTC.

The rearrangement joins TRBV28 to TRBJ2-5, with 12 bases fitting TRBD2. This CDR3 has 16 residues. Germline lookup yields CDR1 MDHEN and CDR2 SYDVKM. The J segment lost 3 bases and the V segment lost 10 bases, leaving 12 bases of the junction unmatched. Written as DNA, the CDR3 is TGTGCCATTAACCCCTCTAGCGGGAGGGGGGAAGAGACCCAGTACTTC. Protein sequence: CAINPSSGRGEETQYF.

V usage is TRBV7-3 and J usage is TRBJ2-5, with TRBD2 matching over 9 bases. This CDR3 contains 16 residues. Germline values: CDR1 SGHTA, CDR2 FQGTGA. Trimming took 4 bases from V and 5 from J; bases not matched to a gene: 11. The CDR3 nucleotides read TGTGCCAGCAGCTCCACCGGGACTAGCAGTTCGGAGACCCAGTACTTC. Translated: CASSSTGTSSSETQYF.

The rearrangement uses TRBV3-1 and TRBJ1-1, with 7 nucleotides matching TRBD1. The CDR3 is 15 residues long. J gave up 5 bases and V 5 bases, and 11 bases lay outside the gene matches. Germline V gene lookup returns CDR1 LGHDT and CDR2 YNNKEL (reference sequence). The CDR3 loop reads CASSKLRQGGTEAFF. The DNA for the CDR3 is TGTGCCAGCAGCAAATTGAGACAGGGAGGAACTGAAGCTTTCTTT.

V gene TRBV24-1 combines with J gene TRBJ2-5, with D unclear. Trimming took off 2 bases at V and 2 bases at J, with 5 bases between the two ends. Germline V gives CDR1 KGHDR, CDR2 SFDVKD. The length of the CDR3 is 13 residues. This chain's CDR3 is CATSDSLQETQYF. CDR3 in DNA: TGTGCCACCAGTGATTCCTTACAAGAGACCCAGTACTTC.

This clonotype turned up a few times. The V gene is TRBV29-1, the J gene TRBJ2-3; D is unclear. This CDR3 region has 14 residues. CDR1 SQVTM and CDR2 ANQGSEA come from the germline V gene. Trimming stripped 0 bases from V and 6 bases from J, with 13 bases between. For the CDR3, the DNA is TGCAGCGTTGAAGATCGCCAAGTACACGATACGCAGTATTTT. This translates into CSVEDRQVHDTQYF.

As to this clonotype: This may be a read error, as it is one base from a much larger clone. J is TRBJ2-6 and V is TRBV27, with D unclear. The V end lost 6 bases, the J end lost 2 bases, and 20 bases lay between the germline ends. The CDR3 totals 18 residues. The V gene's germline CDR1 is MNHEY and CDR2 SMNVEV (reference sequence). The CDR3 protein is CASSLIVTSSAGANVLTF. The CDR3 coding sequence is TGTGCCAGCAGCCTTATAGTGACTTCGTCGGCTGGGGCCAACGTCCTGACTTTC.

The rearrangement links TRBV11-2 to TRBJ2-3; D remains ambiguous. The CDR3 contains 14 residues. CDR1 is SGHAT, CDR2 FQNNGV, per germline. V was cut by 3 bases and J by 4 bases, with 11 bases left in between. The chain's CDR3 is CASSLPRASDTQYF. The CDR3 DNA reads TGTGCCAGCAGCTTGCCCCGGGCATCAGATACGCAGTATTTT.

This clonotype has a single count. The V and J genes are TRBV6-1 and TRBJ2-1; 14 bases align to TRBD2. The DNA end favors TRBJ2-7, so the J call may be wrong. CDR3 length: 19 amino acids. Germline values: CDR1 MNHNS, CDR2 SASEGT. The DNA of the CDR3 is TGTGCCAGCAGTGCTCCGACTAGCGGGAGGGCCGGCTCCTACAATGAGCAGTACTTC. This codes for CASSAPTSGRAGSYNEQYF.